This T cell receptor (beta chain) is from a study of T cells in localized non-small cell lung cancer. Findings and limits, study-wide: One tumor region alone was sequenced, and heterogeneity therefore remains possible. Among blood samples, higher T cell density accompanied longer overall survival.

Trimming cost V 2 bases and J 2 bases, with 7 bases left between them. This CDR3 region has 14 residues. Germline CDR1 is MNHEY and CDR2 is SVGAGI. About this clone itself: As yet, its antigen is unknown.

Clones were sequenced by immunoSEQ multiplex PCR, and TCRdb holds only the in-frame ones, with some missing. Of about 14,000 clones listed, 80% to 85% are singletons. This chain joins TRBV6-5 and TRBJ2-4; TRBD2 is a possible D gene (5 bases). Sequencing was performed on peripheral blood, taken before any cancer treatment. The receptor's source is a female donor aged 60 or older with stage I squamous cell lung carcinoma. The CDR3 region is CASSYRGSKNIQYF. The CDR3 DNA reads as TGTGCCAGCAGTTACCGGGGATCCAAAAACATTCAGTACTTC.